The clone carrying this T cell receptor beta chain was detected many times. As yet, its antigen is unknown. The source of the sample is a study of human T cells and chemical hapten exposure. In the study overall: Diphenylcyclopropenone doses were given weekly to the scalps of patients across the approximately 24-week study.

TCRdb processed the RACE reads anew with MiXCR; each CDR3 protein has one entry. The sample holds tens of thousands of distinct CDR3 sequences, approximately 10% seen once. Overall study results and limits: As the donors had alopecia, their immune response may differ from healthy people's. It was expanded TCRs that formed significantly more large CDR3 similarity clusters than controls did.

Trimming left V 6 bases short and J 2 bases short, with 14 bases between. The CDR3 loop spans 14 amino acids. The time point denotes: patch test 2, 6 weeks after DPC sensitization. Treatment in this sample: therapeutic diphenylcyclopropenone sensitization with weekly scalp DPC. The sequenced sample was whole blood, obtained in connection with sensitization to the hapten diphenylcyclopropenone (DPC). This chain joins TRBV12-3 or TRBV12-4 and TRBJ2-7; weak D call: TRBD2 (6 bases). The clonotype comes from a man aged 18 to 29 with alopecia areata. Some clones in this sample may be carry-over from other donors' samples. The CDR3 region has the DNA TGTGCCAGCAGCCAGGCGGGGCGAACCTACGAGCAGTACTTC. This gives the protein CASSQAGRTYEQYF.